This T cell receptor beta chain is from a study of blood T cell repertoires in COVID-19. CDR3 length: 15 amino acids. The germline V gene has CDR1 LNHDA and CDR2 SQIVND (reference sequence). The V gene lost 5 bases and the J gene lost 4 bases, with 17 bases spanning the gap. Assay used: immunoSEQ multiplex PCR; TCRdb lists only in-frame clones, some missing. The repertoire holds under 150,000 clones, approximately 83% seen once, with approximately 20% in the top ten. Sequencing input: peripheral blood. The TCR comes from a woman aged 45-65 years who had recovered from COVID-19. The chain employs TRBV19 and TRBJ1-2; weak D call: TRBD1 (6 bases). In DNA form, the CDR3 reads TGTGCCAGTAGTTATACGACAGGAGCCCTCTATGGCTACACCTTC. Its translation is CASSYTTGALYGYTF.